This TCR beta chain was recorded in a study of blood T cell repertoires in COVID-19. The repertoire was sequenced with immunoSEQ multiplex PCR; TCRdb's copy has only in-frame clones and lacks some. The repertoire holds about 200,000 clones, with 86% as singletons. The CDR3 loop spans 13 amino acids. Germline trimming cut 7 bases from V and 7 bases from J; bases unmatched to any gene: 9. CDR1 is SQVTM and CDR2 is ANQGSEA in the germline V gene. The receptor was isolated from a woman in her thirties or forties in a cohort exposed to, infected with or recovered from COVID-19 (not recorded which). The material sequenced was PBMCs or T cells enriched from blood (not recorded which). This chain joins TRBV29-1 and TRBJ1-4, with 7 bases identical to TRBD1. This CDR3 reads CSAGTATGEKLFF. CDR3 in DNA: TGCAGCGCTGGGACAGCGACAGGTGAAAAACTGTTTTTT. Using reference TRBV29-1 and TRBJ1-4 for the parts outside the CDR3, the full variable domain is SAVISQKPSRDICQRGTSLTIQCQVDSQVTMMFWYRQQPGQSLTLIATANQGSEATYESGFVIDKFPISRPNLTFSTLTVSNMSPEDSSIYLCSAGTATGEKLFFGSGTQLSVL.